This is a list of T cell receptor beta chains from one sample in a study of CD8 T cells in Susac syndrome. MiXCR was run by TCRdb on the immunoSEQ multiplex PCR reads, yielding one entry per CDR3 protein. The table shows 200,000 or so distinct CDR3 sequences, with 90% to 95% occurring only once. Sequencing was performed on CD4+ T cells from PBMCs. The receptors originated from a human donor with multiple sclerosis. Both conserved end residues are trimmed from each CDR3.

TRBV2	TRBJ2-3	ASRDRTAAAADTQY
TRBV12-3/TRBV12-4	TRBJ2-7	ASKRADHSYEQY
TRBV2	TRBJ2-3	ASSVPSSGHDTQY
TRBV19	TRBJ1-5	ASSMSINQPQH
TRBV5-1	TRBJ1-2	ASSSGWTANYGYT
TRBV7-9	TRBJ1-4	ASVGQIEKLF
TRBV7-9	TRBJ2-3	ASLPSSDTQY
TRBV3-1	TRBJ2-3	ASSQRQGPDTQY
TRBV7-3	TRBJ2-1	ASRFSGSTYNEQF
TRBV12-3/TRBV12-4	TRBJ1-5	ASRTGDNQPQH
TRBV29-1	TRBJ2-7	SVMSQLLFYEQY
TRBV19	TRBJ2-7	ASSFRDRGTYEQY
TRBV5-4	TRBJ2-7	ASSAVGRGTSYEQY
TRBV30	TRBJ1-5	AWSGEGNQPQH
TRBV29-1	TRBJ1-4	SAYRGSEKLF
TRBV29-1	TRBJ1-2	SAAMLGGTPYGYT
TRBV20-1	TRBJ2-1	SAREETGGRDNEQF
TRBV20-1	TRBJ2-5	SASAGTPQETQY
TRBV3-1	TRBJ2-1	ASSIQSGNYNEQF
TRBV6-5	TRBJ1-5	ASSSQPNQPQH
TRBV7-8	TRBJ2-1	ASSQSGLAGAEQF
TRBV4-1	TRBJ1-5	ASSQEGQGDQPQH
TRBV7-2	TRBJ2-5	ASSRGLAGGLGTQY
TRBV5-1	TRBJ1-1	ASSLEGRDTEAF
TRBV25-1	TRBJ2-5	ASSEYGGETQY
TRBV27	TRBJ2-2	ASSTAGIPGGAGELF
TRBV20-1	TRBJ2-1	SASKGIERYNEQF
TRBV30	TRBJ2-7	AWATGGVSYEQY
TRBV27	TRBJ2-7	ASRREGLRDEQY
TRBV20-1	TRBJ2-1	SGLGQAGNEQF
TRBV20-1	TRBJ1-5	SAREAGGAQH
TRBV6-5	TRBJ2-5	ASSYSKRETQY
TRBV29-1	TRBJ1-2	SVEFGNYGYT
TRBV2	TRBJ2-3	ASSEWAAGNTDTQY
TRBV5-6	TRBJ2-3	ASSLRLAFVDTQY
TRBV19	TRBJ1-2	ATTGSYGYT